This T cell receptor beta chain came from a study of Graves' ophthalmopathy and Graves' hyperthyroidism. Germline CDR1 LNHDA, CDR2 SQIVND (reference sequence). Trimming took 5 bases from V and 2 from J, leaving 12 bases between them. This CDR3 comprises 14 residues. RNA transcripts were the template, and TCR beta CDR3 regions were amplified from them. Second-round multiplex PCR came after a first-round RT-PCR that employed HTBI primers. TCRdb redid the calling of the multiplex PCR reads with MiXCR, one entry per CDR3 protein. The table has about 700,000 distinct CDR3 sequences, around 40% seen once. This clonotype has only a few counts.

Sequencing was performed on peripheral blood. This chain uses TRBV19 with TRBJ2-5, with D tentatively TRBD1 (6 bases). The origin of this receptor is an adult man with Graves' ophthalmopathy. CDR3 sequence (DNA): TGTGCCAGTAGTGGAGGACAGTTACAAGAGACCCAGTACTTC. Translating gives CASSGGQLQETQYF.